This TCR beta chain appears in the sequencing data of a study of cytomegalovirus exposure and HLA in healthy donors. Regarding the study as a whole: Analyzed later, association rates of TCRs varied across HLA loci, with DRB1 most and HLA-C fewest. Researchers counted roughly 150 TCR beta chains as cytomegalovirus-associated. Later analysis found that TCR beta chains associated with HLA were more clonally expanded than other, equally common chains.

This CDR3 has 13 amino acids. Trimming at V came to 5 bases and at J to 6 bases, leaving 6 bases not matched to a gene. Germline CDR1 GTSNPN, CDR2 SVGIG (reference sequence). On this clone: Its antigen is still unknown.

The PCR employed 60 Vbeta primers together with 13 Jbeta primers. The assay was immunoSEQ multiplex PCR, and TCRdb's table has in-frame clones only and misses some. The top ten clones hold around 4.7% of a sample with 140,000 or so clones, roughly 70% of them seen once. These donors counted as nominally healthy when sampled, but unrecorded immune exposures were likely. The genes are TRBV30 and TRBJ2-2, with TRBD2 identical over 7 bases. The origin of this receptor is a man in his 60s in good health and CMV-seronegative. Sequencing used PBMCs. The CDR3 protein is CAWGGDDSGELFF. The DNA for the CDR3 is TGTGCCTGGGGGGGGGACGACTCCGGGGAGCTGTTTTTT.